Listed below are T cell receptor beta chains from one sample, sequenced in a study of T-cell reconstitution after alpha-beta-depleted transplantation in children. TCRdb passed the PCR reads through MiXCR, listing each CDR3 protein once. The repertoire includes roughly 160,000 distinct CDR3 sequences, over 8.5% of them detected once, and under 15% sits in the top ten. The sample consisted of PBMCs, taken before TCRalphabeta/CD19-depleted stem cell transplant. The source of these receptors is a boy between 2 and 10 years old with acute myeloid leukemia, due to receive a stem cell transplant. Both conserved end residues are part of each CDR3. Fields, in order: D gene, clone size, J gene, CDR3 length, V gene, CDR3 DNA, CDR3 protein. A D gene is named only where the DNA matches it firmly. Clone size is given as once, few, many, or a class for an expanded clone.

D gene: -; clone size: many; J gene: TRBJ1-5; CDR3 length: 14; V gene: TRBV5-1; CDR3 DNA: TGCGCCAGCAGCTTGGCAGGGAATAATCAGCCCCAGCATTTT; CDR3 protein: CASSLAGNNQPQHF
D gene: -; clone size: many; J gene: TRBJ2-1; CDR3 length: 12; V gene: TRBV19; CDR3 DNA: TGTGCCACTGGACAGTTTTACAATGAGCAGTTCTTC; CDR3 protein: CATGQFYNEQFF
D gene: TRBD1; clone size: many; J gene: TRBJ1-1; CDR3 length: 14; V gene: TRBV20-1; CDR3 DNA: TGCAGTGCTGGACAGGGGGCTATGAACACTGAAGCTTTCTTT; CDR3 protein: CSAGQGAMNTEAFF
D gene: -; clone size: few; J gene: TRBJ2-1; CDR3 length: 13; V gene: TRBV6-2/TRBV6-3; CDR3 DNA: TGTGCCAGCAGTTACCCATTGTCCCGTGAGCAGTTCTTC; CDR3 protein: CASSYPLSREQFF
D gene: -; clone size: many; J gene: TRBJ2-7; CDR3 length: 13; V gene: TRBV5-5; CDR3 DNA: TGTGCCAGCAGCTTGAACAGCCGCTACGAGCAGTACTTC; CDR3 protein: CASSLNSRYEQYF
D gene: TRBD1; clone size: many; J gene: TRBJ1-1; CDR3 length: 14; V gene: TRBV20-1; CDR3 DNA: TGCAGTGCTAGAGAGGGACAGAGGAATACTGAAGCTTTCTTT; CDR3 protein: CSAREGQRNTEAFF
D gene: TRBD1; clone size: many; J gene: TRBJ2-5; CDR3 length: 18; V gene: TRBV3-1; CDR3 DNA: TGTGCCAGCAGCCAAGAGTGGACAGGGGGCAAGTACCAAGAGACCCAGTACTTC; CDR3 protein: CASSQEWTGGKYQETQYF
D gene: -; clone size: many; J gene: TRBJ2-7; CDR3 length: 15; V gene: TRBV28; CDR3 DNA: TGTGCCAGCAGTTTAGGGGGCACCTGGACCTACGAGCAGTACTTC; CDR3 protein: CASSLGGTWTYEQYF
D gene: TRBD2; clone size: many; J gene: TRBJ2-7; CDR3 length: 16; V gene: TRBV20-1; CDR3 DNA: TGCAGTGCTAGAGAACTAGCGGGAGGGTTAGGCTACGAGCAGTACTTC; CDR3 protein: CSARELAGGLGYEQYF
D gene: -; clone size: many; J gene: TRBJ1-1; CDR3 length: 13; V gene: TRBV6-5; CDR3 DNA: TGTGCCAGCAGTTATAAACAGAACACTGAAGCTTTCTTT; CDR3 protein: CASSYKQNTEAFF
D gene: -; clone size: many; J gene: TRBJ1-5; CDR3 length: 14; V gene: TRBV2; CDR3 DNA: TGTGCCAGCCAACAGGATTATAGCAATCAGCCCCAGCATTTT; CDR3 protein: CASQQDYSNQPQHF
D gene: -; clone size: few; J gene: TRBJ1-1; CDR3 length: 15; V gene: TRBV18; CDR3 DNA: TGTGCCAGCTCACCTTCGGGGCCGTCGGACACTGAAGCTTTCTTT; CDR3 protein: CASSPSGPSDTEAFF
D gene: TRBD2; clone size: few; J gene: TRBJ2-7; CDR3 length: 15; V gene: TRBV6-1; CDR3 DNA: TGTGCCAGCACCACGACCAGCGGGACGCCCTCCGAGCAGTACTTC; CDR3 protein: CASTTTSGTPSEQYF
D gene: -; clone size: many; J gene: TRBJ2-1; CDR3 length: 15; V gene: TRBV7-3; CDR3 DNA: TGTGCCAGCAGCTTAAGCCCGGGGTTGGGGAATGAGCAGTTCTTC; CDR3 protein: CASSLSPGLGNEQFF